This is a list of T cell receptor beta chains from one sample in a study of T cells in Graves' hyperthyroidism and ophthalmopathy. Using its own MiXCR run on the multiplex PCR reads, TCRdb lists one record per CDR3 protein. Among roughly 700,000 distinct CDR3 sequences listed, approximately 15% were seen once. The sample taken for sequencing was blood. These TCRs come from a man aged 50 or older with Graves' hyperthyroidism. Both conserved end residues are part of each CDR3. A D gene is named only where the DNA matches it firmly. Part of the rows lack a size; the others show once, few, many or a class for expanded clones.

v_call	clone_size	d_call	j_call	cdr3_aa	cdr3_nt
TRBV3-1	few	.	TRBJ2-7	CASSQIGGRGEQYF	TGTGCCAGCAGCCAAATAGGGGGGAGGGGCGAGCAGTACTTC
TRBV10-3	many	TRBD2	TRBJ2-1	CAISDTVLARTSGRGNEQFF	TGTGCCATCAGTGACACTGTGCTCGCTCGGACTAGCGGGAGAGGGAATGAGCAGTTCTTC
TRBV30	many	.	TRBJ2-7	CAWSVNSPTGHSYEQYF	TGTGCCTGGAGTGTAAACAGCCCCACCGGGCACTCCTACGAGCAGTACTTC
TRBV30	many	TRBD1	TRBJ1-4	CAYSTGTGLMRELFF	TGTGCCTACTCAACCGGGACAGGATTAATGAGAGAACTGTTTTTT
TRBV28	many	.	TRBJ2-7	CASSLAREIIYEQYF	TGTGCCAGCAGCCTCGCTCGGGAGATTATCTACGAGCAGTACTTC
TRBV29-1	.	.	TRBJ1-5	CSVEIPYSNQPQHF	TGCAGCGTTGAAATTCCTTATAGCAATCAGCCCCAGCATTTT
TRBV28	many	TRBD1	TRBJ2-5	CASRKTGDETQYF	TGTGCCAGCAGGAAGACAGGGGACGAGACCCAGTACTTC
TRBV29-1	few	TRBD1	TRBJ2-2	CSVSTTGRGELFF	TGCAGCGTCTCTACGACAGGGCGCGGGGAGCTGTTTTTT
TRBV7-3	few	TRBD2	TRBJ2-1	CASSPGLAGVEQFF	TGTGCCAGCAGCCCCGGACTAGCGGGAGTAGAGCAGTTCTTC
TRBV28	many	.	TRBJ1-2	CASSLPGAGYGYTF	TGTGCCAGCAGTTTACCAGGGGCGGGCTATGGCTACACCTTC
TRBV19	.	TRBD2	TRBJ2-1	CASTMGPSGVYNEQFF	TGTGCCAGTACAATGGGTCCTAGCGGGGTTTACAATGAGCAGTTCTTC
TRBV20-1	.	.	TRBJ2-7	CSATRSYEQYF	TGCAGTGCTACGCGATCCTACGAGCAGTACTTC
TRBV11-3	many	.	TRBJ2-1	CASSLDPTSNEQFF	TGTGCCAGCAGCTTAGATCCGACTAGCAATGAGCAGTTCTTC
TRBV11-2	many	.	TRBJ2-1	CASSFGDPRQNEQFF	TGTGCCAGCAGCTTCGGGGACCCGCGGCAGAATGAGCAGTTCTTC
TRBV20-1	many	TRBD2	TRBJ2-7	CSARASGGSYEQYF	TGCAGTGCTAGGGCGTCTGGCGGGAGCTACGAGCAGTACTTC
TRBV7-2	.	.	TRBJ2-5	CASSLVVDPQETQYF	TGTGCCAGCAGCTTAGTTGTCGACCCGCAAGAGACCCAGTACTTC
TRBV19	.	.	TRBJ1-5	CASRYAPSNQPQHF	TGTGCCAGTAGGTATGCTCCTAGCAATCAGCCCCAGCATTTT
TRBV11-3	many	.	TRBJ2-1	CASSLEAGANEQFF	TGTGCCAGCAGCTTGGAAGCAGGGGCGAATGAGCAGTTCTTC
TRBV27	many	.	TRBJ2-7	CASSFADSRSYEQYF	TGTGCCAGCAGTTTTGCTGACAGCCGCTCCTACGAGCAGTACTTC
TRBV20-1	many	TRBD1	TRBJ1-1	CSARTGRRAFF	TGCAGTGCCAGGACAGGGCGCCGCGCTTTCTTT
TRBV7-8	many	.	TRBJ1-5	CASSLGPGMGNQPQHF	TGTGCCAGCAGCTTAGGTCCAGGGATGGGCAATCAGCCCCAGCATTTT
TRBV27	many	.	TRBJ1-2	CASRPGRMWGYGYTF	TGTGCCAGCCGGCCGGGACGGATGTGGGGCTATGGCTACACCTTC
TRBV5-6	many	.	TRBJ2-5	CASSFSDETQYF	TGTGCCAGCAGCTTCAGTGATGAGACCCAGTACTTC
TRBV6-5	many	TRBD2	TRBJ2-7	CASSPGTSGTYEQYF	TGTGCCAGCAGTCCCGGGACTAGCGGGACCTACGAGCAGTACTTC
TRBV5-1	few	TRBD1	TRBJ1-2	CASSAGGSPNYGYTF	TGCGCCAGCAGCGCAGGGGGGTCCCCCAACTATGGCTACACCTTC
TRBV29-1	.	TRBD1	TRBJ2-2	CSVYRDRATAWNTGELFF	TGCAGCGTTTATCGGGACAGGGCGACGGCGTGGAACACCGGGGAGCTGTTTTTT
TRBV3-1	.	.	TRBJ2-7	CASSQEHPGATRGYYEQYF	TGTGCCAGCAGCCAAGAGCATCCCGGCGCGACAAGGGGATACTACGAGCAGTACTTC
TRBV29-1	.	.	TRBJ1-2	CSVDATGSGADYGYTF	TGCAGCGTTGATGCCACAGGGTCAGGAGCTGACTATGGCTACACCTTC
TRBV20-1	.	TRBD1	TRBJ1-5	CSATTDRIYQPQHF	TGCAGTGCTACTACGGACAGGATATATCAGCCCCAGCATTTT
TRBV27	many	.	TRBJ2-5	CASSNNGLKGQETQYF	TGTGCCAGCAGTAACAACGGCCTAAAAGGCCAAGAGACCCAGTACTTC
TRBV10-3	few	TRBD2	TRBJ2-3	CAISWTSEADTQYF	TGTGCCATCAGCTGGACTAGCGAGGCAGATACGCAGTATTTT
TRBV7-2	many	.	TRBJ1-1	CASSLYQTLNTEAFF	TGTGCCAGCAGCTTATATCAGACCCTGAACACTGAAGCTTTCTTT
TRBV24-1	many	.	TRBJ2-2	CATSSGSRNTGELFF	TGTGCCACCAGTTCGGGTAGCAGGAACACCGGGGAGCTGTTTTTT
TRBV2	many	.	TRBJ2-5	CASSYRQETQYF	TGTGCCAGCAGTTACCGCCAAGAGACCCAGTACTTC
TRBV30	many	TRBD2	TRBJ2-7	CAWSAWAGVYEQYF	TGTGCCTGGAGTGCCTGGGCGGGGGTCTACGAGCAGTACTTC
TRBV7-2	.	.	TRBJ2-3	CASSLWGVGTDTQYF	TGTGCCAGCAGCTTATGGGGAGTCGGCACAGATACGCAGTATTTT
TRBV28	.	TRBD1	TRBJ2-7	CASSLTGAAGEQYF	TGTGCCAGCAGTTTAACAGGGGCTGCTGGCGAGCAGTACTTC
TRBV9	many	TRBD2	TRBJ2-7	CASSRGTSGLYEQYF	TGTGCCAGCAGCCGCGGGACTAGCGGGCTGTACGAGCAGTACTTC
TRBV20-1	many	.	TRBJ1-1	CSASRGGNTEAFF	TGCAGTGCTAGCCGGGGGGGGAACACTGAAGCTTTCTTT
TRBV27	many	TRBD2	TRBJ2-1	CASKRPSGSLGNEQFF	TGTGCCAGCAAACGCCCTAGCGGGAGCCTCGGGAATGAGCAGTTCTTC
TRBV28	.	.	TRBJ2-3	CASSLSEGGGTDTQYF	TGTGCCAGCAGTTTATCCGAGGGGGGAGGGACAGATACGCAGTATTTT
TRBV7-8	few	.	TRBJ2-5	CASSRSYRKETQYF	TGTGCCAGCAGCCGTTCATACAGAAAAGAGACCCAGTACTTC
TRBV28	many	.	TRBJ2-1	CASSFGMGDEQFF	TGTGCCAGCAGTTTCGGCATGGGCGATGAGCAGTTCTTC
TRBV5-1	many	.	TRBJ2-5	CASSFEETQYF	TGTGCCAGCAGTTTCGAAGAGACCCAGTACTTC
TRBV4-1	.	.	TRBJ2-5	CASSQTTIAETQYF	TGCGCCAGCAGCCAAACGACTATAGCAGAGACCCAGTACTTC
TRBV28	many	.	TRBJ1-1	CASSWRTSEAFF	TGTGCCAGCAGTTGGCGGACATCTGAAGCTTTCTTT
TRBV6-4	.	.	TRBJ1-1	CASSQQGGGTEAFF	TGTGCCAGCAGTCAACAGGGAGGCGGCACTGAAGCTTTCTTT
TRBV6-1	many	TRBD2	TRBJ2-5	CASSDGTSGSWGETQYF	TGTGCCAGCAGTGACGGGACTAGCGGGAGTTGGGGAGAGACCCAGTACTTC
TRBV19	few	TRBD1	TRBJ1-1	CASNNRGYTEAFF	TGTGCCAGTAACAACAGGGGATACACTGAAGCTTTCTTT
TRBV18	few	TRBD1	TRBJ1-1	CASSHGTGVETEAFF	TGTGCCAGCTCACACGGGACAGGGGTTGAGACTGAAGCTTTCTTT
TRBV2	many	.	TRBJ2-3	CASKRGVDTQYF	TGTGCCAGCAAGAGGGGGGTGGATACGCAGTATTTT
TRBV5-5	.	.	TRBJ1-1	CASSLDPGGYTEAFF	TGTGCCAGCAGCTTGGATCCAGGAGGGTATACTGAAGCTTTCTTT
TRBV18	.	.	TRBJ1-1	CASTPVAYTEAFF	TGTGCCAGCACACCAGTGGCCTACACTGAAGCTTTCTTT